Presented here are 15 T cell receptor beta chains from one specimen sequenced in a study of early T cells in non-severe SARS-CoV-2 infection. Each CDR3 protein is one row after TCRdb ran MiXCR on the 5' RACE reads. The profile shows 70,000 to 95,000 distinct CDR3 sequences, about 15% of them singletons. The sample consisted of whole blood. All receptors derive from an adult who was a healthcare worker with PCR-confirmed SARS-CoV-2 infection or an uninfected control (not recorded which).

V usage is TRBV4-1 and J usage is TRBJ2-7; tentatively, D is TRBD1 or TRBD2 (5 bases each). Germline CDR1 and CDR2: MGHRA and YSYEKL. V shed 3 bases and J shed 0 bases, with 15 bases lying between them. The CDR3 sequence is 16 residues long. The CDR3 bases are TGCGCCAGCAGCCAGTATCGCACGGGACCCTCCTACGAGCAGTACGTC. The encoded protein is CASSQYRTGPSYEQYV.

This clonotype was seen a few times. The chain joins TRBV9 to TRBJ1-4; D is unresolved. The CDR3 is 16 amino acids. Trimming stripped 0 bases from V and 0 bases from J, with 9 bases between. The germline CDR1 and CDR2 sequences are SGDLS and YYNGEE. CDR3 bases: TGTGCCAGCAGCGTAGGACATACTGCAACTAATGAAAAACTGTTTTTT. Translating it yields CASSVGHTATNEKLFF.

The V and J genes are TRBV5-1 and TRBJ1-6, with TRBD1 identical over 7 bases. The junction had 3 bases not matched to a gene; V was cut back by 2 bases and J by 7 bases. CDR1 is SGHRS, CDR2 YFSETQ, per germline. CDR3 length equals 14 residues. In DNA, the CDR3 is TGCGCCAGCAGCTTCACAGGGGAAAATTCACCCCTCCACTTT. Amino acids: CASSFTGENSPLHF.

This clonotype has more than one count but fewer than ten. The V and J genes are TRBV30 and TRBJ1-2, with D possibly being TRBD1 (5 bases). CDR1 is GTSNPN, CDR2 SVGIG, per germline (reference sequence). This CDR3 spans 12 amino acids. Trimming took off 4 bases at V and 3 bases at J, with 9 bases between the two ends. CDR3 region: CAWTRQHYGYTF. CDR3 bases: TGTGCCTGGACCAGACAGCACTATGGCTACACCTTC.

V gene TRBV2 combines with J gene TRBJ1-2; the D is unclear. Germline values: CDR1 SNHLY, CDR2 FYNNEI. The ends were cut back, 5 bases at V and 5 bases at J, with 6 bases in the middle. The CDR3 is 11 residues long. The CDR3 nucleotides read TGTGCCAGCAGTCAGATTTATGGCTACACCTTC. It translates to CASSQIYGYTF.

The chain joins TRBV19 to TRBJ1-2; a weak D match, TRBD1 (6 bases). The CDR3 has 15 amino acids. Germline V gives CDR1 LNHDA, CDR2 SQIVND (reference sequence). Trimming stripped 5 bases from V and 8 bases from J, with 21 bases between. The CDR3 here is CASSLALQGKGGYTF. DNA for the CDR3: TGTGCCAGTAGTCTTGCGCTCCAGGGGAAAGGAGGCTACACCTTC.

This clonotype was detected only a few times. The V and J genes are TRBV6-1 and TRBJ2-3; a weak D match, TRBD1 (5 bases). CDR3 length equals 13 residues. Germline lookup yields CDR1 MNHNS and CDR2 SASEGT. Trimming pared 3 bases from V and 4 bases from J, leaving 8 bases between. The CDR3 DNA reads as TGTGCCAGCAGTGACAGGGTATCAGATACGCAGTATTTT. This gives the protein CASSDRVSDTQYF.

The chain employs TRBV12-3 or TRBV12-4 and TRBJ1-2; 9 positions match TRBD1. V was pared by 6 bases and J by 8 bases, with 7 bases of the junction left unmatched. The CDR3 spans 13 residues. In nucleotides, the CDR3 is TGTGCCAGCAGCGCACAGGGGGCGCAGGGCTACACCTTC. Its protein product is CASSAQGAQGYTF.

This clonotype has ten or more counts. The chain carries TRBV12-3 or TRBV12-4 and TRBJ1-5; a weak D match, TRBD1 (5 bases). V was shortened by 3 bases and J by 0 bases, with 12 bases between the two germline ends. The CDR3 contains 16 residues. This chain's CDR3 is CASSFLGTDSNQPQHF. The CDR3 DNA is TGTGCCAGCAGTTTTCTAGGGACGGATAGCAATCAGCCCCAGCATTTT.

This clonotype was seen a few times. This chain joins TRBV12-3 or TRBV12-4 and TRBJ1-2, with 7 bases lining up with TRBD1. The junction had 15 bases not matched to a gene; V was cut back by 6 bases and J by 5 bases. CDR3 length equals 16 residues. Here the CDR3 reads CASRLDDRVIRYGYTF. In DNA form, the CDR3 reads TGTGCCAGCAGACTCGATGACAGGGTGATTCGGTATGGCTACACCTTC.

In its sample, this clonotype was seen a few times. The J gene is TRBJ2-2, the V gene TRBV4-1; D is possibly TRBD1 or TRBD2 (5 bases each). V lost 3 bases and J 1 base, leaving 12 bases between the germline ends. This CDR3 is built from 16 residues. Germline V lookup: CDR1 MGHRA, CDR2 YSYEKL. The CDR3 spells CASSQPGPLNTGELFF. The DNA of the CDR3 is TGCGCCAGCAGCCAGCCGGGACCATTGAACACCGGGGAGCTGTTTTTT.

The chain couples TRBV7-8 to TRBJ1-3, with a possible D match to TRBD1 (5 bases). The CDR3 covers 17 residues. V lost 5 bases and J 1 base, leaving 18 bases between the germline ends. Looked up from germline, CDR1 is SGHVS and CDR2 is FQNEAQ. Written as DNA, the CDR3 is TGTGCCAGCAGCGATCATTGGGGGTCTCGATCTGGAAACACCATATATTTT. This gives the protein CASSDHWGSRSGNTIYF.

This clonotype was counted at least ten times. The V gene is TRBV2, the J gene TRBJ1-6, with TRBD1 matching 7 bases. Germline V gene sequence: CDR1 SNHLY, CDR2 FYNNEI. V shed 11 bases, J shed 9 bases, and the junction held 16 bases outside the gene matches. This CDR3 is built from 15 residues. The CDR3 sequence: CAGHRIQGIPSPLHF. Written as DNA, the CDR3 is TGTGCCGGCCATCGGATACAGGGGATACCTTCACCCCTCCACTTT.

This clonotype showed up just a few times. The chain has TRBV20-1 and TRBJ2-1; possibly TRBD1 for D (5 bases). Looked up from germline, CDR1 is DFQATT and CDR2 is SNEGSKA (reference sequence). This CDR3 spans 16 amino acids. With 3 bases removed from V and 9 bases from J, the gap between germline ends came to 24 bases. CDR3 loop: CSASTPAGPLIGEQFF. The CDR3 DNA reads as TGCAGTGCTAGTACTCCGGCAGGGCCCCTAATTGGTGAGCAGTTCTTC.

This clonotype has a handful of counts. The chain employs TRBV30 and TRBJ1-1; D ambiguous. Germline V gives CDR1 GTSNPN, CDR2 SVGIG (reference sequence). This CDR3 has 13 amino acids. Trimming cost V 3 bases and J 3 bases, with 11 bases left between them. Here the CDR3 DNA reads TGTGCCTGGAGCCTGGAGGAGTACACTGAAGCTTTCTTT. Translated: CAWSLEEYTEAFF.